This TCR beta chain was identified during a study of early T cells in non-severe SARS-CoV-2 infection. The study, taken as a whole, reports: In VDJdb matching, anti-spike CD8 responses were favored while private and CD4 specificities went missing.

The germline V gene has CDR1 SGHTA and CDR2 FQGNSA. Trimming took 2 bases from V and 2 from J, leaving 16 bases between them. This CDR3 comprises 16 residues. As for this clonotype: Its specificity is unknown.

As part of library construction, unique molecular identifiers were attached to individual cDNA molecules. TCRdb reprocessed the 5' RACE reads via MiXCR and lists one record per CDR3 protein. The data show approximately 58,000 distinct CDR3 sequences, 10% to 15% seen once. This specimen was whole blood, taken at baseline. This receptor was taken from an adult who was a healthcare worker with PCR-confirmed SARS-CoV-2 infection or an uninfected control (not recorded which). V is TRBV7-2 and J is TRBJ2-7; TRBD2 is a possible D gene (6 bases). For the CDR3, the DNA is TGTGCCAGCAGCTTATTGGTACATTCTAGCGCCTACGAGCAGTACTTC. It codes for CASSLLVHSSAYEQYF.